This T cell receptor (beta chain) stems from a study of T cells in Graves' hyperthyroidism and ophthalmopathy (dated by TCRdb to the late 2010s). Background for the entire study: Peripheral blood was sampled at the time of initial diagnosis, prior to any treatment. The roughly 100 discovery patients were divided at random into training and test sets in a 7:3 ratio. The paper reports TCR Vbeta CDR3 sequencing of some 140 peripheral blood samples: 40 or so ophthalmopathy, about 75 hyperthyroidism and approximately 17 progressor patients. To identify TCR V-J signatures that set the groups apart, the researchers used a discovery cohort of 100 or so patients, made up of under 45 with Graves' ophthalmopathy and some 58 with stable Graves' hyperthyroidism. Thyroid tissue and blood T-cell repertoires from more than 5 Graves' hyperthyroidism patients were also compared in the study. After blood sampling, hyperthyroidism patients were treated with methimazole at a starting dose of 30 mg daily, and ophthalmopathy patients were treated with high-dose intravenous methylprednisolone. Prospective prediction of ophthalmopathy was tested in an independent validation cohort of approximately 19 hyperthyroidism patients and around 16 patients who later progressed to ophthalmopathy.

To note about this clonotype: What antigen it recognizes has not been identified. Base qualities were left out, and no much larger clone turns up one base away.

Trimming removed 3 bases from V and 0 bases from J, leaving 10 bases between the germline ends. Measured from the cysteine to the phenylalanine, the CDR3 is 15 residues long. Just the 45-base CDR3 DNA is kept, in frame starting at base 1. CDR1 and CDR2 were assigned from the germline V gene as SGHAT and FQNNGV. The TCR beta CDR3 regions were amplified from the RNA transcripts. The first round of RT-PCR for the TCR CDR3 was performed with the HTBI primer set and the Qiagen OneStep RT-PCR kit. Libraries were constructed in a second round of multiplex PCR, after which size selection and purification were carried out. The libraries were sequenced on an Illumina HiSeq2000 using paired-end 100 bp reads. The paper's data handling went like this. SOAPnuke was used to process the raw data, throwing out any read that contained adapters or uncalled bases, had a mean Phred below 15, or lacked an exact constant-primer or identifier match. COPE v1.2.5 was used to merge high-quality paired reads, and clonotypes were defined as unique nucleotide sequences. MiTCR v1.1 was used to align the clonotypes against IMGT TRBV, TRBD and TRBJ reference segments. The analysis was restricted to V-J combinations with a frequency above 0.0001, which together covered 99% to 99.2% of the repertoires. The TCS score was defined as F50 (clonal expansion) divided by E x V (chaos), with BLOSUM62-based TCRdist calculated between CDR3 peptides within each V-J. Welch's t-statistics and random forest reduced around 510 V-J features to 13, which were used in a naive Bayes classifier (R e1071). Clones were called with MiXCR by TCRdb after fastp trimmed the public reads at Q25, and only in-frame beta chains were retained. One record per CDR3 amino acid sequence lists the most common genes and DNA. What appears here as the V and J calls and clone size reflects TCRdb's work, not the paper's. Counted in this sample were roughly 640,000 distinct CDR3 sequences; approximately 16% of them appeared once. Around 3.5% of the sample goes to the ten largest clones.

Study-wide conclusions, independent of this receptor: Sample size was not statistically predetermined, and blinding of investigators to group allocation was not performed. A 13 V-J signature model separated ophthalmopathy from stable hyperthyroidism, with roughly 88% sensitivity and approximately 81% specificity in cross-validation and 80%/75% in testing. Most expanded thyroid clonotypes (frequency above 0.001) were also found in blood, which suggests that blood repertoires may mirror thyroid immune responses. In validation, progression to ophthalmopathy was predicted by the model with more than 65% sensitivity and roughly 76% specificity, a median of approximately 7.1 months before onset.

Moderately to severely active disease, a Clinical Activity Score of at least 3, a NOSPECS grade of at least 4, and a duration under 3 months were present in ophthalmopathy patients. Exclusion was applied to patients with uncontrolled infections, other autoimmune diseases, pregnancy or lactation. Diagnoses were based on clinical symptoms, serum thyroxine and TRAb, thyroid ultrasound and orbital computed tomography. PBMCs were isolated from about 9.2 ml of fresh peripheral blood by Ficoll-Paque density gradient centrifugation. Total RNA was extracted using Trizol reagent, and RNA quality was assessed on an Agilent 2100 Bioanalyzer.

Material: blood. This receptor chain uses TRBV11-2 and TRBJ2-3; the D call is tentative, TRBD1 or TRBD2, as each matches 5 bases. This TCR was sampled from a middle-aged woman with Graves' ophthalmopathy. The CDR3 amino acid sequence is: CASSFSWGSTDTQYF. DNA sequence: TGTGCCAGCAGCTTTTCGTGGGGGAGCACAGATACGCAGTATTTT.